Below, 27 T cell receptor beta chains from the same sample are listed, as sequenced in a study of cytomegalovirus exposure and HLA in healthy donors. PCR employed 60 Vbeta and 13 Jbeta primers. The protocol was immunoSEQ multiplex PCR, while the TCRdb copy is restricted to in-frame clones and leaves out a portion. Among 150,000 to 180,000 clones listed, less than 85% were seen once. Sequenced: PBMCs. These receptors all stem from a woman in her forties or fifties in good health and CMV-seropositive.

The J gene is TRBJ2-7, the V gene TRBV9, with D possibly TRBD2 on 6 matching bases. Germline V gives CDR1 SGDLS, CDR2 YYNGEE. V dropped 3 bases and J dropped 1 base, with 11 bases sitting between them. The length of the CDR3 is 14 residues. CDR3 bases: TGTGCCAGCAGCGCGCGGGCGGGGTCCTACGAGCAGTACTTC. This translates into CASSARAGSYEQYF.

J is TRBJ2-1 and V is TRBV10-3, with D tentatively TRBD1 (5 bases). Trimming removed 7 bases at V and 1 base at J, with 14 bases between. Germline CDR1 and CDR2: ENHRY and SYGVKD. The CDR3 totals 15 residues. CDR3 loop: CAIKGQGGSYNEQFF. The DNA for the CDR3 is TGTGCCATCAAGGGGCAGGGTGGGTCCTACAATGAGCAGTTCTTC.

The chain couples TRBV6-1 to TRBJ1-2; 8 nucleotides agree with TRBD1. V gave up 6 bases and J gave up 6 bases; unmatched junction bases: 12. CDR1 and CDR2 from the germline V gene are MNHNS and SASEGT. The length of the CDR3 is 15 residues. The CDR3 reads CASRSGQGLGDGYTF. CDR3 nucleotide sequence: TGTGCCAGCAGATCCGGACAGGGTCTGGGAGATGGCTACACCTTC.

V and J are TRBV25-1 and TRBJ2-3, with D possibly being TRBD1 (5 bases). Per germline, CDR1 MGHDK and CDR2 SYGVNS. The CDR3 consists of 17 residues. V was pared by 8 bases and J by 3 bases, with 24 bases between. CDR3 sequence reads: CASGNLGSGRGTDTQYF. CDR3 DNA: TGTGCCAGCGGTAACCTTGGTTCAGGGCGAGGAACAGATACGCAGTATTTT.

Comments on this clone: Distinct nucleotide sequences in the sample also encode this CDR3. The chain recombines TRBV19 with TRBJ1-2; D is perhaps TRBD1 (5 bases). The CDR3 consists of 12 residues. Trimming took off 7 bases at V and 2 bases at J, with 8 bases between the two ends. Germline assignment: CDR1 LNHDA and CDR2 SQIVND (reference sequence). CDR3 DNA sequence: TGTGCCAGTACTGGGGGGAACTATGGCTACACCTTC. This gives the protein CASTGGNYGYTF.

This rearrangement joins TRBV4-3 to TRBJ2-2; tentative D call: TRBD1 (6 bases). Germline CDR1 reads LGHNA; CDR2 reads YSLEER. CDR3 size: 14 residues. V lost 4 bases and J lost 10, with 16 bases in between. CDR3 residues: CASSLGAPRAELFF. The DNA of the CDR3 is TGCGCCAGCAGCCTGGGGGCCCCCCGGGCGGAGCTGTTTTTT.

The chain combines TRBV7-6 with TRBJ2-3, with a tentative D call TRBD2 (5 bases). The CDR3 is 14 amino acids. Germline CDR1 and CDR2: SGHVS and FNYEAQ. The V and J ends lost 5 bases and 2 bases respectively, with 11 bases between them. The CDR3 sequence: CASSRAGPTDTQYF. Here the CDR3 DNA reads TGTGCCAGCAGCCGGGCGGGCCCCACAGATACGCAGTATTTT.

The gene calls are TRBV19 and TRBJ1-1; possibly TRBD1 for D (6 bases). This CDR3 region has 13 residues. Per germline, CDR1 LNHDA and CDR2 SQIVND (reference sequence). V was cut by 5 bases and J by 8 bases, with 15 bases left in between. Written as DNA, the CDR3 is TGTGCCAGTAGTTGGCCAGGGGTCCAGGAAGCTTTCTTT. The encoded protein is CASSWPGVQEAFF.

In nucleotides, the CDR3 is TGTGCCAGCAGTTTATACCTTAGCGAAGGGGATACGCAGTATTTT. The encoded protein is CASSLYLSEGDTQYF. V usage is TRBV27 and J usage is TRBJ2-3; D possibly corresponds to TRBD2 (5 bases). V was trimmed by 1 base and J by 6 bases, leaving 14 bases between them. Germline CDR1 is MNHEY and CDR2 is SMNVEV (reference sequence). This CDR3 has 15 amino acids.

The genes are TRBV2 and TRBJ2-3; 8 nucleotides line up with TRBD2. This CDR3 has 15 residues. Trimming at V came to 7 bases and at J to 6 bases, leaving 12 bases not matched to a gene. In germline, CDR1 is SNHLY, CDR2 FYNNEI. CDR3 in amino acids: CASIRLTSVGDTQYF. In DNA, the CDR3 is TGTGCCAGCATCCGCCTGACTAGCGTCGGGGATACGCAGTATTTT.

In its sample, this clone was seen once. The chain is built from TRBV4-2 and TRBJ2-3, with 8 bases fitting TRBD1. The CDR3 sequence is 17 residues long. Germline V gives CDR1 LGHNA, CDR2 YNFKEQ. The J segment lost 1 base and the V segment lost 0 bases, leaving 6 bases of the junction unmatched. The chain's CDR3 is CASSQDPPGGGTDTQYF. CDR3 bases: TGTGCCAGCAGCCAAGACCCTCCAGGGGGCGGCACAGATACGCAGTATTTT.

The chain couples TRBV13 to TRBJ1-5; D is unclear. Germline-derived CDR1 and CDR2 are PRHDT and FYEKMQ (reference sequence). This CDR3 region has 14 residues. Trimming stripped 0 bases from V and 2 bases from J, with 5 bases between. The CDR3 sequence: CASSLGTGNQPQHF. DNA for the CDR3: TGTGCCAGCAGCTTAGGAACAGGCAATCAGCCCCAGCATTTT.

There are a few counts of this clone. The J gene is TRBJ2-1, the V gene TRBV18, with 8 positions matching TRBD1. V lost 3 bases, J lost 8 bases, and 9 bases stayed unmatched. Germline loops: CDR1 KGHSH, CDR2 LQKENI. The CDR3 loop spans 15 amino acids. The CDR3 DNA follows: TGTGCCAGCTCACCGGTGGACAGGGCCCCCGATGAGCAGTTCTTC. It translates to CASSPVDRAPDEQFF.

This sequence joins TRBV10-3 and TRBJ1-1; 8 nucleotides agree with TRBD1. There are 13 residues in the CDR3. The V and J ends lost 7 bases and 8 bases, in that order; junction bases with no gene match: 9. Germline CDR1 and CDR2: ENHRY and SYGVKD. CDR3 sequence reads: CAIMRGQGSEAFF. DNA for the CDR3: TGTGCCATCATGCGAGGACAGGGCAGCGAAGCTTTCTTT.

This chain links TRBV27 with TRBJ2-3; maybe TRBD2 (7 bases). The germline V gene encodes CDR1 MNHEY and CDR2 SMNVEV (reference sequence). This CDR3 has 11 residues. Trimming took 9 bases from V and 6 from J, leaving 10 bases between them. The CDR3 DNA sequence: TGTGCCAGTTGGGGGGGCGATACGCAGTATTTT. Its translation is CASWGGDTQYF.

The chain couples TRBV2 to TRBJ2-4; D is ambiguous. Germline V lookup: CDR1 SNHLY, CDR2 FYNNEI. V lost 6 bases and J lost 0, with 12 bases in between. The CDR3 consists of 15 residues. The CDR3 nucleotides are TGTGCCAGCAGAGATTCAGGCCTAGCCAAAAACATTCAGTACTTC. Encoded protein: CASRDSGLAKNIQYF.

CDR3 nucleotides: TGTGCCAGCAGTGATACAGGGGCTCTTAGCAATCAGCCCCAGCATTTT. Translating gives CASSDTGALSNQPQHF. The chain combines TRBV6-1 with TRBJ1-5, with 7 bases lining up with TRBD1. V dropped 3 bases and J dropped 0; count of bases not matched to a gene: 5. In germline, CDR1 is MNHNS, CDR2 SASEGT. The CDR3 covers 16 residues.

The chain employs TRBV12-2 and TRBJ2-1; TRBD1, as called in the table, went unchecked against the DNA. TRBV12-2 is flagged as a pseudogene. The CDR3 runs 14 residues. CDR3 in amino acids: CASRFRTGDNEQFF. The CDR3 DNA sequence: TGTGCAAGTCGCTTCAGGACAGGGGACAATGAGCAGTTCTTC.

The V call is TRBV5-6, the J call TRBJ2-1; D is perhaps TRBD2 (6 bases). The CDR3 extends over 17 amino acids. Germline CDR1 reads SGHDT; CDR2 reads YYEEEE. With 0 bases removed from V and 10 bases from J, the gap between germline ends came to 23 bases. In DNA form, the CDR3 reads TGTGCCAGCAGCTTGGGAGTCGGATGGGCGTCTGGGGGGGAGCAGTTCTTC. It yields the protein CASSLGVGWASGGEQFF.

The chain is built from TRBV5-1 and TRBJ2-7, with 10 nucleotides matching TRBD1. The CDR3 contains 16 residues. Germline V CDR1 and CDR2: SGHRS, YFSETQ. With V trimmed by 1 base and J by 1 base, 5 bases remained unmatched. In DNA, the CDR3 is TGCGCCAGCAGCTTGTCGGGACAGGGGCTATCCTACGAGCAGTACTTC. Its translation: CASSLSGQGLSYEQYF.

The chain recombines TRBV7-3 with TRBJ2-1; TRBD1 agrees at 11 bases. Germline V lookup: CDR1 SGHTA, CDR2 FQGTGA. Trimming cost V 1 base and J 6 bases; bases outside gene matches: 5. This CDR3 comprises 16 residues. The CDR3 loop reads CASSLKSGTGGNEQFF. The CDR3 DNA reads as TGTGCCAGCAGCTTAAAATCAGGGACAGGGGGCAATGAGCAGTTCTTC.

V is TRBV30 and J is TRBJ2-1, with 7 positions matching TRBD1. The CDR3 is 12 residues long. Trimming took 0 bases from V and 7 from J; bases not matched to a gene: 0. Germline CDR1 reads GTSNPN; CDR2 reads SVGIG (reference sequence). The CDR3 DNA reads as TGTGCCTGGAGTGTACAGGGGAATGAGCAGTTCTTC. It translates to CAWSVQGNEQFF.

The chain joins TRBV6-6 to TRBJ2-1; tentative D call: TRBD2 (5 bases). V was pared by 2 bases and J by 10 bases, with 9 bases between. Germline CDR1 reads MNHNY; CDR2 reads SVGAGI (reference sequence). CDR3 length: 12 residues. CDR3 sequence: CASSYSGPEQFF. The DNA for the CDR3 is TGTGCCAGCAGTTACAGCGGTCCGGAGCAGTTCTTC.

The rearrangement links TRBV7-2 to TRBJ2-3; D might be TRBD1 (6 bases). Germline V gives CDR1 SGHTA, CDR2 FQGNSA. Trimming left V 3 bases short and J 0 bases short, with 10 bases between. This CDR3 spans 15 amino acids. As DNA, the CDR3 is TGTGCCAGCAGCTTCCAAGGGACAAGCACAGATACGCAGTATTTT. It is translated as CASSFQGTSTDTQYF. Using reference TRBV7-2 and TRBJ2-3 for the parts outside the CDR3, the full variable domain is GAGVSQSPSNKVTEKGKDVELRCDPISGHTALYWYRQSLGQGLEFLIYFQGNSAPDKSGLPSDRFSAERTGGSVSTLTIQRTQQEDSAVYLCASSFQGTSTDTQYFGPGTRLTVL.

The chain is built from TRBV21-1 and TRBJ2-2; the D call of TRBD2 is as the table states it, not checked on the DNA. TRBV21-1 is assigned pseudogene status. This CDR3 is built from 17 residues. For the CDR3, the DNA is TGTGCCAGCAGCACCGGACTAGCGGGGGGGCTCGTCGGGGAGCTGTTTTTT. Protein: CASSTGLAGGLVGELFF.

The J gene is TRBJ1-2, the V gene TRBV2; 8 bases fit TRBD1. J gave up 3 bases and V 3 bases, and 6 bases lay outside the gene matches. From germline, CDR1 is SNHLY and CDR2 FYNNEI. The CDR3 has 15 amino acids. The CDR3 loop is CASSEAGQVYYGYTF. CDR3 sequence (DNA): TGTGCCAGCAGTGAGGCGGGACAGGTCTACTATGGCTACACCTTC.

This clone was counted between two and nine times. The gene calls are TRBV4-3 and TRBJ2-3; 8 bases line up with TRBD2. The CDR3 has 15 residues. Germline V CDR1 and CDR2: LGHNA, YSLEER. Germline trimming cut 4 bases from V and 2 bases from J; bases unmatched to any gene: 5. The CDR3 protein is CASSRAGAITDTQYF. The DNA for the CDR3 is TGCGCCAGCAGCCGAGCGGGGGCCATCACAGATACGCAGTATTTT.